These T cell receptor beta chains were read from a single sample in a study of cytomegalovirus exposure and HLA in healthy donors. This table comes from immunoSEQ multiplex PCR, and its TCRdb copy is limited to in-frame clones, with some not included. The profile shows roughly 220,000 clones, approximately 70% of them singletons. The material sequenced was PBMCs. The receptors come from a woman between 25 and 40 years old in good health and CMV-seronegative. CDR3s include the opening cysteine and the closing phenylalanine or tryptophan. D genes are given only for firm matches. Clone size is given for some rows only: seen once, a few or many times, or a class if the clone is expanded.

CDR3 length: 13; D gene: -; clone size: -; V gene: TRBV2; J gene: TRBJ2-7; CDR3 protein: CASTTGLSYEQYF; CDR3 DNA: TGTGCCAGCACGACAGGTTTATCCTACGAGCAGTACTTC
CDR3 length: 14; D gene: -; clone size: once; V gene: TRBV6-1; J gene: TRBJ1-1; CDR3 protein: CASSVETANTEAFF; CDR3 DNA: TGTGCCAGCAGTGTAGAGACAGCGAACACTGAAGCTTTCTTT
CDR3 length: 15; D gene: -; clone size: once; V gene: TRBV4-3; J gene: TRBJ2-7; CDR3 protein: CASSQVAGDIEEQYF; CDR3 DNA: TGCGCCAGCAGCCAAGTTGCAGGGGACATCGAAGAGCAGTACTTC
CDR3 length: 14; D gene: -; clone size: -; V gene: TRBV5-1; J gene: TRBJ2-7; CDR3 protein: CASSSHPQGYEQYF; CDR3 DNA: TGCGCCAGCAGCTCACACCCACAGGGATACGAGCAGTACTTC
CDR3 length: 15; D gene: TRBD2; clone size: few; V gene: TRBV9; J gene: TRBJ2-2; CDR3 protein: CASSAGREGTGELLF; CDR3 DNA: TGTGCCAGCAGCGCAGGGAGGGAGGGCACCGGGGAGCTGCTTTTT
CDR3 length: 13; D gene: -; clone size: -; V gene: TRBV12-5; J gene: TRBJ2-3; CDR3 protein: CASAPARGDTQYF; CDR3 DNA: TGTGCTAGTGCCCCGGCTCGGGGAGATACGCAGTATTTT
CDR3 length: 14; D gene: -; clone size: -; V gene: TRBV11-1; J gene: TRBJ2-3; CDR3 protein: CASSHPQGLDTQYF; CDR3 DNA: TGTGCCAGCAGCCATCCACAGGGTTTAGATACGCAGTATTTT
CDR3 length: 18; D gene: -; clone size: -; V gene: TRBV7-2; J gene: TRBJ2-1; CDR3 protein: CASSVGWLAGPSYNEQFF; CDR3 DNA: TGTGCCAGCAGTGTAGGTTGGCTAGCAGGTCCCTCCTACAATGAGCAGTTCTTC
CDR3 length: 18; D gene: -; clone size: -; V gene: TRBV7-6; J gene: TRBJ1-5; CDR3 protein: CASSLDPPGAIGNQPQHF; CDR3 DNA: TGTGCCAGCAGCTTAGATCCTCCGGGAGCAATAGGGAATCAGCCCCAGCATTTT
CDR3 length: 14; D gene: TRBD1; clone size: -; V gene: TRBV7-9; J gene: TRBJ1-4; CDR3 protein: CASSPNTGVEKLFF; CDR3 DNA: TGTGCCAGCAGCCCGAATACAGGGGTTGAAAAACTGTTTTTT
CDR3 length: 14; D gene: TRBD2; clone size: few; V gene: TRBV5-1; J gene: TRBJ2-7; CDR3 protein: CASSLGLAGGEQYF; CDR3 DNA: TGCGCCAGCAGCTTGGGGCTAGCGGGAGGCGAGCAGTACTTC
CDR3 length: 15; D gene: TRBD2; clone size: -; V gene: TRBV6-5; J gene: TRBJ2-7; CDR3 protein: CASSGWTSGRYEQYF; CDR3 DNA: TGTGCCAGCAGTGGCTGGACTAGCGGGAGGTACGAGCAGTACTTC
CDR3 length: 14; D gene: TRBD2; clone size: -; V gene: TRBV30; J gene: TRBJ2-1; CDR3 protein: CAWVRGLDYNEQFF; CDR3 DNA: TGTGCCTGGGTTCGCGGACTAGACTACAATGAGCAGTTCTTC
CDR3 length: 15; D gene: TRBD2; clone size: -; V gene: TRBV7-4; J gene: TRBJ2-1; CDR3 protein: CASRSLARNDNEQFF; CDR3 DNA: TGTGCCAGCAGATCACTAGCGAGAAATGACAATGAGCAGTTCTTC
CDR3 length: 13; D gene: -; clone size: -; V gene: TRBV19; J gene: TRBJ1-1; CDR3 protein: CASSIRVNTEAFF; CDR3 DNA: TGTGCCAGTAGTATACGGGTGAACACTGAAGCTTTCTTT
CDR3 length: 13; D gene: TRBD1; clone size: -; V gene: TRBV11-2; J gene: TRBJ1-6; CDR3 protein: CASQTGGNSPLHF; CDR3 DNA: TGTGCCAGCCAGACAGGGGGGAATTCACCCCTCCACTTT
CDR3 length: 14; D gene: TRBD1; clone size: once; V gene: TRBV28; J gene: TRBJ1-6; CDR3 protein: CASSPGQYNSPLHF; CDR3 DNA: TGTGCCAGCAGTCCGGGACAGTATAATTCACCCCTCCACTTT
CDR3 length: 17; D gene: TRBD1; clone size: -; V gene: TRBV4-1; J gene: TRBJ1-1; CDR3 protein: CASSRVPQGGAGTEAFF; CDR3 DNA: TGCGCCAGCAGCCGAGTACCCCAAGGGGGCGCGGGCACTGAAGCTTTCTTT
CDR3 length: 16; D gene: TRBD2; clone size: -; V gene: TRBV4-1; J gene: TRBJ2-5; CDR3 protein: CASSLEGLAGVDEQYF; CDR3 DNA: TGCGCCAGCAGCCTGGAGGGACTAGCGGGAGTAGATGAGCAGTACTTC
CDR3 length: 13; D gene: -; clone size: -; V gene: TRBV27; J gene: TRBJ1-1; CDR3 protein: CASRLTGNTEAFF; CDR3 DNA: TGTGCCAGCAGGCTGACAGGGAACACTGAAGCTTTCTTT
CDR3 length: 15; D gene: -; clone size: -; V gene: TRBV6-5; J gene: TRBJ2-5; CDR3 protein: CASSYSGATQETQYF; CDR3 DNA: TGTGCCAGCAGTTACTCGGGAGCTACCCAAGAGACCCAGTACTTC
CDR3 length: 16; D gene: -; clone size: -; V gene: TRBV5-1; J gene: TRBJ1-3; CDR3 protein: CASSLEGEVAGNTIYF; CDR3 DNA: TGCGCCAGCAGCTTGGAGGGGGAAGTGGCTGGAAACACCATATATTTT
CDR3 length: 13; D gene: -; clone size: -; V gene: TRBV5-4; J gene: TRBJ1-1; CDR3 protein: CASSYSRTTEAFF; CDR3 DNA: TGTGCCAGCAGCTACAGCAGAACCACTGAAGCTTTCTTT
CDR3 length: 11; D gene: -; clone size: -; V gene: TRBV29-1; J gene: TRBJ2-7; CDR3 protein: CSAEGEYEQYF; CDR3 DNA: TGCAGCGCAGAAGGGGAATACGAGCAGTACTTC
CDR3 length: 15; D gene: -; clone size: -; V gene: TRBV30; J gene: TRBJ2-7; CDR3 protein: CAWSVVLGGDYEQYF; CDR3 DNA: TGTGCCTGGAGTGTTGTCCTTGGAGGGGACTACGAGCAGTACTTC
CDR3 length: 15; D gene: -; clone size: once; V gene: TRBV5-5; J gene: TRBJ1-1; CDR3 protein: CASSLRQRENTEAFF; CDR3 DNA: TGTGCCAGCAGCTTACGTCAGAGGGAAAACACTGAAGCTTTCTTT
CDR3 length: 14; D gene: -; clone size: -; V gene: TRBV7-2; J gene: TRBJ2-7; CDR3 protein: CASSIIPESYEQYF; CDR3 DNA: TGTGCCAGCAGTATTATACCAGAATCCTACGAGCAGTACTTC
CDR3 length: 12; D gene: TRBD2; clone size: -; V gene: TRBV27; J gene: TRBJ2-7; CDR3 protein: CASRRGDYEQYF; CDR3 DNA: TGTGCCAGCAGGCGGGGGGACTACGAGCAGTACTTC
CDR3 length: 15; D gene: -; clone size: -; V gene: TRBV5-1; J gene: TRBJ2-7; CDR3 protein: CASSLDYASYYEQYF; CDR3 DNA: TGCGCCAGCAGCTTGGACTATGCGAGTTATTACGAGCAGTACTTC
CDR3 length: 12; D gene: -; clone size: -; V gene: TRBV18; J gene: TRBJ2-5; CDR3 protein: CASSPRVGTQYF; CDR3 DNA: TGTGCCAGCTCACCGAGGGTAGGGACCCAGTACTTC
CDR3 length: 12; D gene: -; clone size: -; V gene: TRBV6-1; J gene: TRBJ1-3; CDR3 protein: CASGGLGNTIYF; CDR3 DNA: TGTGCCAGCGGAGGGTTAGGAAACACCATATATTTT
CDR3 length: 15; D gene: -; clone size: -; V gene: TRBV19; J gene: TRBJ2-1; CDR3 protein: CASSIAVLRYNEQFF; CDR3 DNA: TGTGCCAGTAGTATCGCGGTTCTAAGGTACAATGAGCAGTTCTTC
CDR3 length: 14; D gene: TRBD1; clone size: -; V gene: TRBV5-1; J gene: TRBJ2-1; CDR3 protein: CASSEGQGYNEQFF; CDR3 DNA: TGCGCCAGCAGCGAAGGACAGGGTTACAATGAGCAGTTCTTC
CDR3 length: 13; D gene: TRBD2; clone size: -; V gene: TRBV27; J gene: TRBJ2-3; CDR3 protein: CASSLRGEDTQYF; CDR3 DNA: TGTGCCAGCAGTCTCCGGGGGGAAGATACGCAGTATTTT
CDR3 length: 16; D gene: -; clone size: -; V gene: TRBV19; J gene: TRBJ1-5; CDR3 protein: CASSIDLLGGGQPQHF; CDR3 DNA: TGTGCCAGTAGTATAGATCTATTGGGCGGAGGCCAGCCCCAGCATTTT
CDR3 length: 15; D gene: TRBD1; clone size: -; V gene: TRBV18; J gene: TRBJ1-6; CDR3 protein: CASSPDRVVNSPLHF; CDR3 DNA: TGTGCCAGCTCACCAGACAGGGTCGTTAATTCACCCCTCCACTTT
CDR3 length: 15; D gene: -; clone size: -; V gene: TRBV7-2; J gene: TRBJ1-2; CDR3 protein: CASSLSDDSIYGYTF; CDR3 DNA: TGTGCCAGCAGCCTCAGCGACGACAGCATTTATGGCTACACCTTC
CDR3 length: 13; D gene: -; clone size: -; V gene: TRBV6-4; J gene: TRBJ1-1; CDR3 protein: CASSEERNTEAFF; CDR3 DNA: TGTGCCAGCAGTGAGGAGAGGAACACTGAAGCTTTCTTT
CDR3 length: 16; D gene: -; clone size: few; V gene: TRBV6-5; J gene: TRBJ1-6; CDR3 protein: CASSYSNSQGNSPLHF; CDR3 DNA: TGTGCCAGCAGTTACTCGAATAGCCAGGGGAATTCACCCCTCCACTTT
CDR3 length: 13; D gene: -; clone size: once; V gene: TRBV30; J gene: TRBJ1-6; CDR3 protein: CAWVTQYNSPLHF; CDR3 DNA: TGTGCCTGGGTGACACAGTATAATTCACCCCTCCACTTT
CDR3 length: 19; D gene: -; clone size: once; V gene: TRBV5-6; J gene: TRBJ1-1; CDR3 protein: CASTSSQDSPVIMNTEAFF; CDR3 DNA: TGCGCCAGCACCTCCTCCCAGGACAGCCCAGTTATCATGAACACTGAAGCTTTCTTT
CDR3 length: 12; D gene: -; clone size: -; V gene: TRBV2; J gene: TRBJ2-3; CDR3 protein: CASSGTGSTQYF; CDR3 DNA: TGTGCCAGCAGTGGCACGGGGTCTACGCAGTATTTT
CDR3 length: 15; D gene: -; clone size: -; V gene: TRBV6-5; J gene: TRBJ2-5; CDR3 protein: CASSYSAGRQETQYF; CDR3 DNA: TGTGCCAGCAGTTACAGTGCGGGGAGACAAGAGACCCAGTACTTC
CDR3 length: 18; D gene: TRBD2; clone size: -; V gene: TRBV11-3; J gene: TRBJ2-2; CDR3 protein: CASSPGLAGGPDTGELFF; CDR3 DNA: TGTGCCAGCAGCCCTGGACTAGCGGGGGGGCCGGACACCGGGGAGCTGTTTTTT
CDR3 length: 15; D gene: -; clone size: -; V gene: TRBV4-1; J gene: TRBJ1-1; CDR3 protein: CASSQGGNLNTEAFF; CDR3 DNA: TGCGCCAGCAGCCAAGGCGGAAACCTGAACACTGAAGCTTTCTTT
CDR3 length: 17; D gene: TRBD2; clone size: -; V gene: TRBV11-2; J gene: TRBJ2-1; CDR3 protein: CASSLGGLAGGYNEQFF; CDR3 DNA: TGTGCCAGCAGCTTAGGGGGACTAGCGGGGGGCTACAATGAGCAGTTCTTC
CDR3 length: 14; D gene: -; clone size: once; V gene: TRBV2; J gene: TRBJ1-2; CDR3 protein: CASRTTATNYGYTF; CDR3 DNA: TGTGCCAGCAGGACGACAGCCACTAACTATGGCTACACCTTC
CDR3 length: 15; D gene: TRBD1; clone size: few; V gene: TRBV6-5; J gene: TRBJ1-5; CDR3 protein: CASSKDRGGNQPQHF; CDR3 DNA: TGTGCCAGCAGTAAGGACAGGGGTGGCAATCAGCCCCAGCATTTT
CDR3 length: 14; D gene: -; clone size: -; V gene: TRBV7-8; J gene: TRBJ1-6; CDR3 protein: CASSDTVSHSPLHF; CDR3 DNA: TGTGCCAGCAGCGACACAGTTTCACATTCACCCCTCCACTTT
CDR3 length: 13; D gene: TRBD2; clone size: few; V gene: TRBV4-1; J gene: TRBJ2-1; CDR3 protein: CASGLAGYNEQFF; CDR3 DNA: TGCGCCAGCGGACTAGCGGGCTACAATGAGCAGTTCTTC
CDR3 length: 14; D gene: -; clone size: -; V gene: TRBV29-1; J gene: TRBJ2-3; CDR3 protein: CSVVVAASTDTQYF; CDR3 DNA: TGCAGCGTTGTGGTAGCAGCTAGCACAGATACGCAGTATTTT
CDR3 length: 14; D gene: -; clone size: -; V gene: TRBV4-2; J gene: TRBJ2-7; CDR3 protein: CASSRSFATDEQYF; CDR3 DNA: TGTGCCAGCAGCCGTAGCTTTGCTACGGACGAGCAGTACTTC
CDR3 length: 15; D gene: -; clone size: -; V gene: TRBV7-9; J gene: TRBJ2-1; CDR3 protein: CASSSWRGPNNEQFF; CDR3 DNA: TGTGCCAGCAGCTCCTGGCGGGGACCCAACAATGAGCAGTTCTTC
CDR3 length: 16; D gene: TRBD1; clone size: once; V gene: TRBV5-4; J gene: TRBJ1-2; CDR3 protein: CASAAWGTEHSYGYTF; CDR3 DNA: TGTGCCAGCGCAGCCTGGGGGACAGAACATAGCTATGGCTACACCTTC
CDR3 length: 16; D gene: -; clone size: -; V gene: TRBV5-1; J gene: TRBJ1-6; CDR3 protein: CASSLWGTKSNSPLHF; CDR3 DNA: TGCGCCAGCAGCTTATGGGGGACAAAAAGTAATTCACCCCTCCACTTT
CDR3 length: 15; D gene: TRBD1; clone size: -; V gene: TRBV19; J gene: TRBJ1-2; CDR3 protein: CASRDGQARIYGYTF; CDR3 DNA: TGTGCCAGTAGGGACGGACAGGCGCGTATATATGGCTACACCTTC
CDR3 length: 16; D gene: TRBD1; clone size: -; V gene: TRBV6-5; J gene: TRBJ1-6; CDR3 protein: CASSYTQTGGGSPLHF; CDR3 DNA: TGTGCCAGCAGTTACACACAGACAGGGGGTGGGTCACCCCTCCACTTT